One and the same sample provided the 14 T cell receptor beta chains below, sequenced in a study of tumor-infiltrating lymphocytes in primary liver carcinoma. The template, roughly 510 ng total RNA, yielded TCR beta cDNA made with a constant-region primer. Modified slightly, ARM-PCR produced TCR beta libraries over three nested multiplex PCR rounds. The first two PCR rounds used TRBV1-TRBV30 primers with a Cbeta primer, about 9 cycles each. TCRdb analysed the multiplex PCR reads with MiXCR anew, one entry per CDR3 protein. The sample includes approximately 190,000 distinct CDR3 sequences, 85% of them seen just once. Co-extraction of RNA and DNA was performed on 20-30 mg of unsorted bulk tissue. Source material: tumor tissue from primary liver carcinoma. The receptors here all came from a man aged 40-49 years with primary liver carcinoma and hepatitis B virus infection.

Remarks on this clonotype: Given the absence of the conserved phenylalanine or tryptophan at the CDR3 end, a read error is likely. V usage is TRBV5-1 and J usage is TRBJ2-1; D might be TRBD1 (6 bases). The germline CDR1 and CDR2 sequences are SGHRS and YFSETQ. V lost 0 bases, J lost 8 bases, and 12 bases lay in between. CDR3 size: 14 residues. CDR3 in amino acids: CASSLETGRDEQFS. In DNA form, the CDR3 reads TGCGCCAGCAGCTTGGAAACAGGGAGAGATGAGCAGTTCTCC.

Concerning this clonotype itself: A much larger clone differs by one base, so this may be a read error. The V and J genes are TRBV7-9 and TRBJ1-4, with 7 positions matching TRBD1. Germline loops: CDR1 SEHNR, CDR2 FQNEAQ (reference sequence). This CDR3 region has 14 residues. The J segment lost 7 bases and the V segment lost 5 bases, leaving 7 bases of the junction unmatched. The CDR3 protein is CASSTGTAGEKLFF. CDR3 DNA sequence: TGTGCCAGCAGCACCGGGACAGCGGGTGAAAAACTGTTTTTT.

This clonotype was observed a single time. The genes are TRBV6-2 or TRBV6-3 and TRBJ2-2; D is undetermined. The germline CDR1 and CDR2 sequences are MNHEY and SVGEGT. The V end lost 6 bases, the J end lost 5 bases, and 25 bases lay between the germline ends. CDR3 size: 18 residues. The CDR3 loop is CASSDIGIRQTNTGELFF. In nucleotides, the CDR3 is TGTGCCAGCAGCGACATAGGGATTAGACAAACCAATACCGGGGAGCTGTTTTTT.

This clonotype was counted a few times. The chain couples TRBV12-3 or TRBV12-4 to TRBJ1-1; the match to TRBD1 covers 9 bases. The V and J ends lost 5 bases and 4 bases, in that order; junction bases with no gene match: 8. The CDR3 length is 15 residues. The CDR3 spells CASSRPGQGSTEAFF. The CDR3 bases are TGTGCCAGCAGTAGACCCGGACAGGGGAGCACTGAAGCTTTCTTT.

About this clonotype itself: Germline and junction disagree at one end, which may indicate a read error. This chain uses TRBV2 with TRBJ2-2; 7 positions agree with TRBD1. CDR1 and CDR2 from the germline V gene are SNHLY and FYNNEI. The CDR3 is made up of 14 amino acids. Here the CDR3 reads CASSGQGNIGELFF. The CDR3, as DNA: TGTGCCAGCAGTGGACAGGGAAACATCGGGGAGCTGTTTTTT.

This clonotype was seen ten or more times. In DNA form, the CDR3 reads TGCAGCGGCGGAACCGGGGACTACGAGCAGTACTTC. This encodes CSGGTGDYEQYF. This chain joins TRBV29-1 and TRBJ2-7; D is perhaps TRBD2 (5 bases). This CDR3 has 12 amino acids. V gave up 7 bases and J gave up 3 bases, with 13 bases separating them. The germline CDR1 and CDR2 sequences are SQVTM and ANQGSEA.

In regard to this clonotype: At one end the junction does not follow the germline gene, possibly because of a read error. This CDR3 reads CASTLTGLRGETQYF. CDR3 DNA: TGTGCCAGCACCCTCACGGGACTACGGGGAGAGACCCAATACTTC. J is TRBJ2-5 and V is TRBV11-1; 7 positions match TRBD2. From germline, CDR1 is SGHAT and CDR2 FQDESV (reference sequence). The CDR3 sequence is 15 residues long.

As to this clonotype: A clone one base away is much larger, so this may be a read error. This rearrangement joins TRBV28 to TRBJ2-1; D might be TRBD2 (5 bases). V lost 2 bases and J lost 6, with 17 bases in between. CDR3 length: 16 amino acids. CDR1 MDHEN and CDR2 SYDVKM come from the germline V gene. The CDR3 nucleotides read TGTGCCAGCAGTTTAAGAGCGGCCGGGGTTAGCAATGAGCAGTTCTTC. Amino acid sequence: CASSLRAAGVSNEQFF. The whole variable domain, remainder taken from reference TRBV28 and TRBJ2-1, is DVKVTQSSRYLVKRTGEKVFLECVQDMDHENMFWYRQDPGLGLRLIYFSYDVKMKEKGDIPEGYSVSREKKERFSLILESASTNQTSMYLCASSLRAAGVSNEQFFGPGTRLTVL.

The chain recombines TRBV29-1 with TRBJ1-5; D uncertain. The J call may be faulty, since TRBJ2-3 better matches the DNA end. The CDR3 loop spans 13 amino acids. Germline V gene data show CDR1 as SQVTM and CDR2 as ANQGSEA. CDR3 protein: CSVVGQINQSQYF. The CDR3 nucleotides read TGCAGCGTTGTCGGCCAGATCAATCAGTCCCAGTATTTT.

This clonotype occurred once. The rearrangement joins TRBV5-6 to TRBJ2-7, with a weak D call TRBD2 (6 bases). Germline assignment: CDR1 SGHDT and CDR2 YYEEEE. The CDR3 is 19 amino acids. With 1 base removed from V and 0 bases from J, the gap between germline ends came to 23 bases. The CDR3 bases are TGTGCCAGCAGCTTGTCCGGGGGTAGTGGGAGCACCAACTCCTACGAGCAGTACTTC. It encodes CASSLSGGSGSTNSYEQYF.

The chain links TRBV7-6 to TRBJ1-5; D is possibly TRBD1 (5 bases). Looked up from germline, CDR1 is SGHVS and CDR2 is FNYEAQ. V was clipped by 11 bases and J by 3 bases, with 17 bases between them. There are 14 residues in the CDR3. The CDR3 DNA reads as TGTGCCGTCAGCCCCGGGACTCTCAATCAGCCCCAGCATTTT. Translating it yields CAVSPGTLNQPQHF.

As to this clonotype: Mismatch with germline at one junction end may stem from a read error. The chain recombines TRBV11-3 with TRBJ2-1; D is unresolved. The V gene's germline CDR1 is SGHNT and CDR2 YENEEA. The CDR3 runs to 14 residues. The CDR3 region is CASSLGILNNEQLF. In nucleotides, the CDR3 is TGTGCCAGCAGCTTAGGCATCTTGAACAATGAGCAGCTCTTC.

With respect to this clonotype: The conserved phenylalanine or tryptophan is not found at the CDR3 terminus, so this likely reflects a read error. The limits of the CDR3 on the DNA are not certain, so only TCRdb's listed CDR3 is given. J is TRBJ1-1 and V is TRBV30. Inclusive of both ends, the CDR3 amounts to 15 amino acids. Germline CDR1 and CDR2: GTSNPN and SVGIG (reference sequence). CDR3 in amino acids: CAWTKRGTVSSEVFL.

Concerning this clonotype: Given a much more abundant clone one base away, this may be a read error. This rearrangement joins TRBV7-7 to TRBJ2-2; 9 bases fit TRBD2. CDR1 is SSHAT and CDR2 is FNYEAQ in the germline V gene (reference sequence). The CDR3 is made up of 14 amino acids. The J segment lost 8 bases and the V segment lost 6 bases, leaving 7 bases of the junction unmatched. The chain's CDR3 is CASRSLAGVGELFF. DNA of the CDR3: TGTGCCAGCAGATCCTTAGCGGGAGTGGGGGAGCTGTTTTTT.